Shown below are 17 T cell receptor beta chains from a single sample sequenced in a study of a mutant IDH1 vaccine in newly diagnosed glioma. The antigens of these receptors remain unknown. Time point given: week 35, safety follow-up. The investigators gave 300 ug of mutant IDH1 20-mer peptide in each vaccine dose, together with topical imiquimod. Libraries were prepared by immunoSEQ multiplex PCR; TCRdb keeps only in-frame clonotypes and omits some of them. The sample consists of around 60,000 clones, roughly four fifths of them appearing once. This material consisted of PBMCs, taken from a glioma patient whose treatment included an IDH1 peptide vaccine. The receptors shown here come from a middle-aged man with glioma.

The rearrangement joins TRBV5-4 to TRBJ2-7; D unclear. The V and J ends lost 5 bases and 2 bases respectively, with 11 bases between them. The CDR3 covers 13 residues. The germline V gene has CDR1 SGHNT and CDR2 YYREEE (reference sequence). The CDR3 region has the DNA TGTGCCAGCAGTGGTGCAGGTGCCTACGAGCAGTACTTC. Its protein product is CASSGAGAYEQYF.

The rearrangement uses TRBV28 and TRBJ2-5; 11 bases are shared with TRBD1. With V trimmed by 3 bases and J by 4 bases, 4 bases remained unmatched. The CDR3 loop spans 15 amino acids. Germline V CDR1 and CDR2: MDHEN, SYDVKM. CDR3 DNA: TGTGCCAGCAGTTTCCTCGGGACAGGGGGAGAGACCCAGTACTTC. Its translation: CASSFLGTGGETQYF.

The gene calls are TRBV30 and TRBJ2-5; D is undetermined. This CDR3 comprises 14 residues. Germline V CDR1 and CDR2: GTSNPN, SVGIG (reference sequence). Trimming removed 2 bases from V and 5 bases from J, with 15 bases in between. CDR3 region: CAWSTGPAAETQYF. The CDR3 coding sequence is TGTGCCTGGAGTACCGGTCCTGCGGCGGAGACCCAGTACTTC.

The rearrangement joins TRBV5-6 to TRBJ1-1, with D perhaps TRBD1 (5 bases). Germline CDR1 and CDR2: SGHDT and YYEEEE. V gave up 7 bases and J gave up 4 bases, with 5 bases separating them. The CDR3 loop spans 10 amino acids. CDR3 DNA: TGTGCCAGCCAGGGCACTGAAGCTTTCTTT. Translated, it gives CASQGTEAFF. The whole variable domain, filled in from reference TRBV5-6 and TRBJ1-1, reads DAGVTQSPTHLIKTRGQQVTLRCSPKSGHDTVSWYQQALGQGPQFIFQYYEEEERQRGNFPDRFSGHQFPNYSSELNVNALLLGDSALYLCASQGTEAFFGQGTRLTVV.

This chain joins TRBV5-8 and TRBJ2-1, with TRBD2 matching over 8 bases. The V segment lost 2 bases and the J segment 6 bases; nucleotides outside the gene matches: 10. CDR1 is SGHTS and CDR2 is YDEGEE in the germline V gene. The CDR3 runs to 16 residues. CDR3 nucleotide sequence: TGTGCCAGCAGCTTACTTAGCGGGGTCAAGGCCAATGAGCAGTTCTTC. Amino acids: CASSLLSGVKANEQFF.

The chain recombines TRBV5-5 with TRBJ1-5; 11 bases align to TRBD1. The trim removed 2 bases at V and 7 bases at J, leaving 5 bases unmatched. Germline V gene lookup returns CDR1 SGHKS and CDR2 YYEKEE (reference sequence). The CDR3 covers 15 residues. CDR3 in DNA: TGTGCCAGCAGCTTAGGACAGGGGGCCTGGCAGCCCCAGCATTTT. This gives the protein CASSLGQGAWQPQHF.

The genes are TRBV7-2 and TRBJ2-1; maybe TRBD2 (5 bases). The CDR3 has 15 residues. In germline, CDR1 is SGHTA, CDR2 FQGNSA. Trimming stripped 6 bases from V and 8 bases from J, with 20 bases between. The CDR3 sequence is CASSFDFRRRYEQFF. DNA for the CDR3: TGTGCCAGCAGTTTCGACTTCCGGAGGCGATATGAGCAGTTCTTC.

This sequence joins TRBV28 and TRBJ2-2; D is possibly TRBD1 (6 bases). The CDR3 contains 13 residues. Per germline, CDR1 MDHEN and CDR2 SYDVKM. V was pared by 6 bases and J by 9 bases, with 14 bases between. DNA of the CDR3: TGTGCCAGCAGAAAGGGGGTGTCGAGGGAGCTGTTTTTT. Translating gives CASRKGVSRELFF.

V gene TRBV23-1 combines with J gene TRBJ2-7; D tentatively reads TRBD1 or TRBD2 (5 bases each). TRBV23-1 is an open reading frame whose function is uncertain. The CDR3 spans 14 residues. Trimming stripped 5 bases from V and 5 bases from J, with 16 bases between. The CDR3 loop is CASSGVVGVNEQYF. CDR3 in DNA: TGCGCCAGCAGTGGGGTGGTGGGGGTCAACGAGCAGTACTTC.

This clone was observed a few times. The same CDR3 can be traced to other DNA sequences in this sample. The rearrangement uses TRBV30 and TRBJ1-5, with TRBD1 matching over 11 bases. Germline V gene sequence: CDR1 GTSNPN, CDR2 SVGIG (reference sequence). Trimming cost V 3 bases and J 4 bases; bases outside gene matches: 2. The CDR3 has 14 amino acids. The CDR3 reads CAWRGDRGNQPQHF. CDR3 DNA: TGTGCCTGGAGAGGGGACAGGGGGAATCAGCCCCAGCATTTT.

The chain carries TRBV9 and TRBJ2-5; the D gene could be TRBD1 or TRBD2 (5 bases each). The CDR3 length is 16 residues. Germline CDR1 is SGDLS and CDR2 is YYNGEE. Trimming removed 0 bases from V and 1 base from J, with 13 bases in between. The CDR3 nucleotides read TGTGCCAGCAGCGTAGATCTAGGGGACGGCCAAGAGACCCAGTACTTC. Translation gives CASSVDLGDGQETQYF.

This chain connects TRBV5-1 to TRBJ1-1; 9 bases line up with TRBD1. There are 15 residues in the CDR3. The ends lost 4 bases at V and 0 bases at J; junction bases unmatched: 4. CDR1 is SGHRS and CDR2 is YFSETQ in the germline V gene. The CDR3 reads CASSGGTGLNTEAFF. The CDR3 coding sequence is TGCGCCAGCAGCGGGGGGACAGGGCTGAACACTGAAGCTTTCTTT.

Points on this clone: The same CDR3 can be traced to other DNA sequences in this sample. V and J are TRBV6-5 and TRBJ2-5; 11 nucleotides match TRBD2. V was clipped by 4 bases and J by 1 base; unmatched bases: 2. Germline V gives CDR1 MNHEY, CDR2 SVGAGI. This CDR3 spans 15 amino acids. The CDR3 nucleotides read TGTGCCAGCAGTTCGACTAGCGGGGTCCAAGAGACCCAGTACTTC. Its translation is CASSSTSGVQETQYF.

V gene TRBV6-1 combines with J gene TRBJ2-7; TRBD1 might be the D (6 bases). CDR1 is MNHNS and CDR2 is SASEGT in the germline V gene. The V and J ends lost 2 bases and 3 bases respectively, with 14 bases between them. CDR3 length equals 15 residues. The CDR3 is CASSERSGESYEQYF. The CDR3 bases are TGTGCCAGCAGTGAAAGGTCAGGGGAGAGCTACGAGCAGTACTTC.

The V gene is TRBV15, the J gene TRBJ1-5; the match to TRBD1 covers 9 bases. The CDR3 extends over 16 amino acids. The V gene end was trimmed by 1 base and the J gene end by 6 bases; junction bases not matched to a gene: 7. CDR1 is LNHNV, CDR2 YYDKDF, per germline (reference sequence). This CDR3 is CATSRGNRGLAQPQHF. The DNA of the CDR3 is TGTGCCACCAGCAGAGGCAACAGGGGGCTCGCTCAGCCCCAGCATTTT.

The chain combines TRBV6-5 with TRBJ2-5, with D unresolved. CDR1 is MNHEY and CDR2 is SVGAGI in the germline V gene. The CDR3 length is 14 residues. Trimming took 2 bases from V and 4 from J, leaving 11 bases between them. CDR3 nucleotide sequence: TGTGCCAGCAGTTACAGGGCAGACGGAGAGACCCAGTACTTC. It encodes CASSYRADGETQYF.

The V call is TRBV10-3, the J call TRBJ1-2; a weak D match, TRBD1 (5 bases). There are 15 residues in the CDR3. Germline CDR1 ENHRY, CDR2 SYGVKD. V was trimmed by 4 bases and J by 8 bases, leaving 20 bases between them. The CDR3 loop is CAISGTGTPDRGYTF. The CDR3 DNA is TGTGCCATCAGTGGGACCGGGACCCCTGATAGAGGCTACACCTTC.